This is a list of T cell receptor beta chains from one sample in a study of blood T cell repertoires in COVID-19. The repertoire was sequenced with immunoSEQ multiplex PCR; TCRdb's copy has only in-frame clones and lacks some. The sample has around 250,000 clones; more than 75% are singletons. Sequences were obtained from PBMCs or T cells enriched from blood (not recorded which). The source of these receptors is a woman between 45 and 65 years old who had been exposed to COVID-19. Each CDR3 is given with its conserved first and last residue. The order of the fields is V gene, D gene, clone size, J gene, CDR3 protein, CDR3 DNA. A D gene is named only where the DNA matches it firmly. A row's size may be missing; if present it is once, few, many or a size class.

>TRBV9|TRBD1|few|TRBJ2-7
CASSEGTGYREQYF
TGTGCCAGCAGCGAAGGGACAGGGTATCGCGAGCAGTACTTC
>TRBV2|.|.|TRBJ2-5
CASTEGGMKTQYF
TGTGCCAGCACCGAGGGCGGCATGAAGACCCAGTACTTC
>TRBV13|.|few|TRBJ2-2
CASSFSSGTGELFF
TGTGCCAGCAGCTTTTCGTCGGGAACCGGGGAGCTGTTTTTT
>TRBV19|.|.|TRBJ1-1
CASSWKRGTEAFF
TGTGCCAGTAGTTGGAAACGCGGCACTGAAGCTTTCTTT
>TRBV5-4|TRBD1|.|TRBJ2-7
CASSLMGQGSYEQYF
TGTGCCAGCAGCTTGATGGGACAGGGCTCCTACGAGCAGTACTTC
>TRBV12-3/TRBV12-4|TRBD1|.|TRBJ2-1
CASSLAQGNQQFF
TGTGCCAGCAGTTTAGCACAGGGGAATCAGCAGTTCTTC
>TRBV12-3/TRBV12-4|.|many|TRBJ1-1
CASSLGGGRAFF
TGTGCCAGCAGTTTGGGGGGAGGGAGAGCTTTCTTT
>TRBV2|TRBD1|.|TRBJ2-5
CASTRTTTGGTQYF
TGTGCCAGCACCCGAACTACCACAGGGGGGACCCAGTACTTC
>TRBV19|.|.|TRBJ1-2
CASSRQGDRWYGYTF
TGTGCCAGTAGTAGGCAAGGGGATCGATGGTATGGCTACACCTTC
>TRBV9|TRBD1|.|TRBJ2-7
CASSVAGTDVYEQYF
TGTGCCAGCAGCGTAGCCGGGACAGACGTCTACGAGCAGTACTTC
>TRBV12-5|TRBD1|once|TRBJ1-1
CASGSPRQGRTEAFF
TGTGCTAGTGGTTCACCCAGACAGGGGAGGACTGAAGCTTTCTTT
>TRBV12-3/TRBV12-4|.|once|TRBJ1-2
CASSPGNYGYTF
TGTGCCAGCAGTCCAGGAAACTATGGCTACACCTTC
>TRBV5-1|TRBD2|.|TRBJ2-3
CASSLQRGGIGDTQYF
TGCGCCAGCAGCTTGCAGCGGGGGGGCATAGGGGATACGCAGTATTTT
>TRBV10-3|TRBD1|many|TRBJ1-2
CAILQDRESYGYTF
TGTGCCATCCTGCAGGACAGGGAAAGCTATGGCTACACCTTC
>TRBV5-5|.|.|TRBJ2-7
CASSWRRQDLHEQYF
TGTGCCAGCAGCTGGCGGCGACAGGATCTCCACGAGCAGTACTTC
>TRBV7-2|TRBD1|.|TRBJ2-6
CASSSSGTGTGANVLTF
TGTGCCAGCAGCTCGTCCGGGACAGGGACTGGGGCCAACGTCCTGACTTTC
>TRBV7-9|TRBD2|.|TRBJ2-5
CASSSYSGLAGGETQYF
TGTGCCAGCAGCTCTTACTCGGGACTAGCGGGGGGGGAGACCCAGTACTTC
>TRBV2|.|.|TRBJ1-1
CASSEAETGQNTEAFF
TGTGCCAGCAGTGAAGCGGAAACAGGCCAGAACACTGAAGCTTTCTTT
>TRBV5-1|TRBD2|.|TRBJ2-3
CASRLVPGLASSDTQYF
TGCGCCAGCAGACTCGTACCGGGACTAGCGTCTTCAGATACGCAGTATTTT
>TRBV5-4|.|few|TRBJ1-1
CASSPSGSTEAFF
TGTGCCAGCAGCCCATCGGGTAGCACTGAAGCTTTCTTT
>TRBV6-6|TRBD1|.|TRBJ1-3
CASIGTGWDTIYF
TGTGCCAGCATTGGGACAGGGTGGGACACCATATATTTT
>TRBV10-3|.|.|TRBJ2-7
CAIKGDIAYEQYF
TGTGCCATCAAGGGGGACATTGCCTACGAGCAGTACTTC
>TRBV5-4|.|.|TRBJ2-1
CASSSPGGGYEQFF
TGTGCCAGCAGCTCCCCCGGAGGGGGCTATGAGCAGTTCTTC
>TRBV9|TRBD1|.|TRBJ1-3
CASSETGLSGNTIYF
TGTGCCAGCAGCGAGACAGGGCTCTCTGGAAACACCATATATTTT
>TRBV5-1|.|once|TRBJ1-6
CASSSGGTYNSPLHF
TGCGCCAGCAGCTCGGGGGGCACTTATAATTCACCCCTCCACTTT
>TRBV19|TRBD1|.|TRBJ2-7
CASSIPGQGNLEQYF
TGTGCCAGTAGCATTCCGGGACAGGGAAATCTCGAGCAGTACTTC
>TRBV7-9|TRBD1|.|TRBJ1-1
CASSLGLTGGGTEAFF
TGTGCCAGCAGCTTAGGTCTGACAGGGGGAGGTACTGAAGCTTTCTTT
>TRBV19|.|.|TRBJ2-3
CASTPGGQITDTQYF
TGTGCCAGTACCCCTGGAGGACAGATCACAGATACGCAGTATTTT
>TRBV27|.|.|TRBJ1-2
CASSRLGQVRGYTF
TGTGCCAGCAGCCGCCTGGGTCAGGTTCGAGGCTACACCTTC
>TRBV2|TRBD1|few|TRBJ2-5
CASTSDRGRQETQYF
TGTGCCAGCACCTCGGACAGGGGGCGCCAAGAGACCCAGTACTTC
>TRBV7-2|.|.|TRBJ1-4
CASSLVPDYNEKLFF
TGTGCCAGCAGCTTAGTACCGGACTATAATGAAAAACTGTTTTTT
>TRBV4-3|.|.|TRBJ2-3
CASSQDRGGPGDTQYF
TGCGCCAGCAGCCAAGATAGGGGGGGGCCGGGAGATACGCAGTATTTT
>TRBV20-1|TRBD2|.|TRBJ2-5
CSASLAGARRETQYF
TGCAGTGCTAGTTTAGCGGGGGCCAGAAGGGAGACCCAGTACTTC
>TRBV5-4|TRBD2|.|TRBJ2-1
CASSLVSGGVDEQFF
TGTGCCAGCAGCTTGGTTAGCGGGGGGGTAGATGAGCAGTTCTTC
>TRBV6-5|TRBD2|once|TRBJ2-1
CASRTSSGFNNEQFF
TGTGCCAGCAGGACCTCTAGCGGGTTCAACAATGAGCAGTTCTTC
>TRBV7-2|.|.|TRBJ1-6
CASSQTVYSPLHF
TGTGCCAGCAGCCAGACAGTCTATTCACCCCTCCACTTT
>TRBV6-4|.|.|TRBJ2-2
CASRQWVETGELFF
TGTGCCAGCAGACAGTGGGTTGAAACCGGGGAGCTGTTTTTT
>TRBV2|.|once|TRBJ1-1
CASSEAAPNLDTEAFF
TGTGCCAGCAGTGAAGCGGCCCCCAATTTGGACACTGAAGCTTTCTTT
>TRBV27|.|.|TRBJ1-2
CASSLGWGQEDGYTF
TGTGCCAGCAGTTTAGGGTGGGGGCAGGAGGATGGCTACACCTTC
>TRBV19|.|.|TRBJ2-7
CASSARRGEQYF
TGTGCCAGTAGTGCCCGGAGAGGGGAGCAGTACTTC
>TRBV30|TRBD2|.|TRBJ2-1
CACGEGYNEQFF
TGTGCCTGTGGGGAGGGATACAATGAGCAGTTCTTC
>TRBV5-1|TRBD1|.|TRBJ1-1
CASRQGGTEAFF
TGCGCCAGCCGCCAGGGGGGCACTGAAGCTTTCTTT
>TRBV10-3|TRBD2|.|TRBJ2-5
CAIRPGLAGKETQYF
TGTGCCATCAGACCGGGACTAGCGGGGAAAGAGACCCAGTACTTC
>TRBV24-1|.|.|TRBJ2-7
CATTPSYEQYF
TGTGCCACCACCCCTAGTTACGAGCAGTACTTC
>TRBV4-1|TRBD1|.|TRBJ1-2
CASMSPGTGTGGYTF
TGCGCCAGCATGAGCCCCGGGACAGGGACCGGTGGCTACACCTTC
>TRBV2|.|.|TRBJ1-2
CASSESVVGYTF
TGTGCCAGCAGTGAGTCGGTAGTTGGCTACACCTTC
>TRBV27|TRBD2|.|TRBJ2-1
CASSSITLAGGRLFF
TGTGCCAGCAGTTCTATTACCCTAGCGGGGGGCCGTCTGTTCTTC
>TRBV2|.|.|TRBJ1-2
CASSGGRNYGYTF
TGTGCCAGCAGTGGGGGCAGAAACTATGGCTACACCTTC
>TRBV28|.|.|TRBJ1-1
CASTGRLHTEAFF
TGTGCCAGCACCGGGAGACTTCACACTGAAGCTTTCTTT
>TRBV4-2|TRBD2|once|TRBJ2-7
CASGRSGESYEQYF
TGTGCCAGCGGCCGAAGCGGGGAATCCTACGAGCAGTACTTC
>TRBV15|TRBD2|.|TRBJ2-1
CATSRRRLAGLDEQFF
TGTGCCACCAGCAGGAGACGTCTAGCGGGGCTTGATGAGCAGTTCTTC
>TRBV10-3|TRBD2|many|TRBJ2-1
CAISVGGGDYNEQFF
TGTGCCATCAGTGTGGGCGGGGGGGATTACAATGAGCAGTTCTTC
>TRBV19|TRBD1|few|TRBJ1-2
CASSIDGGQGNGYTF
TGTGCCAGTAGTATAGACGGAGGACAGGGGAATGGCTACACCTTC
>TRBV24-1|TRBD1|once|TRBJ1-1
CATLKYAGQGTEAFF
TGTGCCACCCTAAAATACGCGGGACAGGGCACTGAAGCTTTCTTT